The entry below gives a single TCR beta chain sequence along with its context. Clones were read by immunoSEQ multiplex PCR, and TCRdb kept only the in-frame ones, dropping some. Counted here are 100,000 or so clones, 70% to 90% occurring once; the ten biggest clones make up approximately 15%. Germline CDR1 reads MNHEY; CDR2 reads SMNVEV (reference sequence). The CDR3 is 16 residues long. Unmatched junction bases numbered 7, after V lost 1 base and J lost 5 bases. This entry belongs to a study of T cell responses to AZD1222 COVID-19 vaccine. This TCR derives from an adult in good health. The gene calls are TRBV27 and TRBJ2-2; 7 positions match TRBD1. Material: peripheral blood, obtained on day 0 of AZD1222 vaccination. The CDR3 DNA reads TGTGCCAGCAGTTTATTGGGCAGGGGGAGAACCGGGGAGCTGTTTTTT. The encoded protein is CASSLLGRGRTGELFF.